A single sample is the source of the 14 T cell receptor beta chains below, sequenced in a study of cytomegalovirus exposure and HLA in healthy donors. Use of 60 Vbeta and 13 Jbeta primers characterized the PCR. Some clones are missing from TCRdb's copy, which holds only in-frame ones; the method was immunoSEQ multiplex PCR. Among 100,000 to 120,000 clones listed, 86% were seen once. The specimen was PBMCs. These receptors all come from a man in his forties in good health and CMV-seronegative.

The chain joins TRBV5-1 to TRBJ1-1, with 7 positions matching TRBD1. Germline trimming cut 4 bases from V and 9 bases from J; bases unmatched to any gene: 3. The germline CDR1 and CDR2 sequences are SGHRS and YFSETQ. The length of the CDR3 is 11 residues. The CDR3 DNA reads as TGCGCCAGCAGCGAGGACAGGCAAGCTTTCTTT. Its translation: CASSEDRQAFF.

The CDR3, as DNA: TGTGCCAGCAGCCCCGAGGGGGGGTGGACTGAAGCTTTCTTT. This codes for CASSPEGGWTEAFF. The chain employs TRBV11-2 and TRBJ1-1; D possibly corresponds to TRBD1 (6 bases). Trimming removed 5 bases from V and 5 bases from J, with 15 bases in between. The germline gives CDR1 SGHAT, CDR2 FQNNGV. This CDR3 comprises 14 residues.

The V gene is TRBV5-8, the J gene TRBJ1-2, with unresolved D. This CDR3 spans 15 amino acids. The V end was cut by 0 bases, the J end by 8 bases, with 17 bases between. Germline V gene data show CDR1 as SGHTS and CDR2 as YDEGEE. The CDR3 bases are TGTGCCAGCAGCTTGGCCGAGCTTAGGGCGGGCGGCTACACCTTC. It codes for CASSLAELRAGGYTF.

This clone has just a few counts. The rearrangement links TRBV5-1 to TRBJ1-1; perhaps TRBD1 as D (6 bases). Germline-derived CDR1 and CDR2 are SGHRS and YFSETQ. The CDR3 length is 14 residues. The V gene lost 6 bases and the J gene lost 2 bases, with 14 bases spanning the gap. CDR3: CASTERTANTEAFF. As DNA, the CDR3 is TGCGCCAGCACCGAAAGGACAGCCAACACTGAAGCTTTCTTT.

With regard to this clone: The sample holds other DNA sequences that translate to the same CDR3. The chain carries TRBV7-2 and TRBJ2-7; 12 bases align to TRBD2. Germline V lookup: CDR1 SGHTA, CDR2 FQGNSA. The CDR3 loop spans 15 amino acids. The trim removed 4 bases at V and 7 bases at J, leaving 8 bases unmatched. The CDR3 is CASSSLAGGLYEQYF. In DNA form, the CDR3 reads TGTGCCAGCAGCTCCCTAGCGGGGGGGCTGTATGAGCAGTACTTC.

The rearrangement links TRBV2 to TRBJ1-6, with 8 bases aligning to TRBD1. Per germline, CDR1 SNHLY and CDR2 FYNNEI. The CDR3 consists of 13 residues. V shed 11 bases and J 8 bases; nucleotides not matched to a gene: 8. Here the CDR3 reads CAGQDREYSPLHF. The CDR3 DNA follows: TGTGCCGGGCAGGACAGGGAGTATTCACCCCTCCACTTT. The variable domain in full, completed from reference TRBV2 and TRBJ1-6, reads EPEVTQTPSHQVTQMGQEVILRCVPISNHLYFYWYRQILGQKVEFLVSFYNNEISEKSEIFDDQFSVERPDGSNFTLKIRSTKLEDSAMYFCAGQDREYSPLHFGNGTRLTVT.

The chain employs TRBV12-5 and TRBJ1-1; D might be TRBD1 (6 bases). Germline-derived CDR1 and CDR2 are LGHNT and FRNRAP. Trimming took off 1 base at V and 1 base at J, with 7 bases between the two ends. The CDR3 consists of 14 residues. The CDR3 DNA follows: TGTGCTAGTGGTTTGGGAGGGGGGAACACTGAAGCTTTCTTT. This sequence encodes CASGLGGGNTEAFF.

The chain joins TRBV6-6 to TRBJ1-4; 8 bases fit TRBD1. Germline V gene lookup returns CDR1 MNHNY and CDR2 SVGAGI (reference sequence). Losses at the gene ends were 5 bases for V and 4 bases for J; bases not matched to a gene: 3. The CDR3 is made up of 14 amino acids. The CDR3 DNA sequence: TGTGCCAGCAGTCTGGACAGGGTTAATGAAAAACTGTTTTTT. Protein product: CASSLDRVNEKLFF.

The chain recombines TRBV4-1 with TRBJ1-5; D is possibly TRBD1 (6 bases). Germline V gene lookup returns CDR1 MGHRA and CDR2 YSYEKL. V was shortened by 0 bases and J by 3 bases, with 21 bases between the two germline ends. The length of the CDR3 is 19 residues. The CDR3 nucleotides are TGCGCCAGCAGCCAAGATCTTATGGTAAGCAGGGGACCCAATCAGCCCCAGCATTTT. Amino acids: CASSQDLMVSRGPNQPQHF.

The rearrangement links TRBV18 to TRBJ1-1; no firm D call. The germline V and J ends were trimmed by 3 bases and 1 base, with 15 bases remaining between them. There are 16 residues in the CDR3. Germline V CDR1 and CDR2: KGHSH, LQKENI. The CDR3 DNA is TGTGCCAGCTCACCGGTGGGCCAAGTGGGGAACACTGAAGCTTTCTTT. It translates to CASSPVGQVGNTEAFF.

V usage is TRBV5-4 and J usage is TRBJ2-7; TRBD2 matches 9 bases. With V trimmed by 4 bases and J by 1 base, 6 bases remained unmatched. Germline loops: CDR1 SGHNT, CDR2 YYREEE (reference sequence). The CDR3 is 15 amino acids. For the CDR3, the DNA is TGTGCCAGCAGCGTTCCGGGACTAGCATCCTACGAGCAGTACTTC. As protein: CASSVPGLASYEQYF.

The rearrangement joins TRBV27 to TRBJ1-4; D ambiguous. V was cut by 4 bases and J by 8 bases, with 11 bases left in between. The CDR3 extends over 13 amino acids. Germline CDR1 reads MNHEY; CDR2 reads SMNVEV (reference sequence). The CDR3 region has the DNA TGTGCCAGCAGTTCGGCGAAGGAGGAAAAACTGTTTTTT. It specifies CASSSAKEEKLFF.

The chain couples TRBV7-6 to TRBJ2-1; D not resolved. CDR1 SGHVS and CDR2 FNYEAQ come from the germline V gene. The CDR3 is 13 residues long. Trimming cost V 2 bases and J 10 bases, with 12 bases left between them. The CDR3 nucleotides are TGTGCCAGCAGCTTAAGAGCGCTTAACGAGCAGTTCTTC. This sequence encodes CASSLRALNEQFF.

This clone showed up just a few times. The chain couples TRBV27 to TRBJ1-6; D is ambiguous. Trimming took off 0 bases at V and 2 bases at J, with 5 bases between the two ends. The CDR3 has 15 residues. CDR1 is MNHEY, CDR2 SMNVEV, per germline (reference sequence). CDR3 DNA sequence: TGTGCCAGCAGTTTATCGTCAACCTATAATTCACCCCTCCACTTT. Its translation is CASSLSSTYNSPLHF.